Below are 18 T cell receptor beta chains sequenced from a single sample in a study of quantifying T cell responses using KT2 cells listed by TCRdb under 2017. For context, the study as a whole: RNA was DNase-treated and reverse transcribed with TCR alpha and beta constant-region primers, mostly using SuperScript III.

The library was obtained by UMI-ligation and nested PCR. The reads were generated on an Illumina MiSeq. T4 RNA ligase 1 was used to ligate a single-stranded oligonucleotide containing the Illumina SP2 sequence and a UMI to the 3' end of the cDNA. PCR1 used around 4 cycles (98 degrees C 15 s, 69 degrees C 30 s, 72 degrees C 40 s), and the beta primer was an equimolar mix of RC1.1 and RC1.2 that covered TRBC1 and TRBC2. Through fastp at Q25 and MiXCR, TCRdb rebuilt clones from the public reads, retaining in-frame beta chains. Identical CDR3 protein sequences are pooled into one entry, listed with their most common genes and DNA. Counted in this sample were tens of thousands of distinct CDR3 sequences; 11% of them appeared once. Over 9.5% of the sample comes from the top ten. The sample was PBMCs spiked with cells of the T cell clone KT2. These receptor sequences come from a human donor.

As for this clonotype: A much bigger clone sits one base away, suggesting this may be a read error. V gene TRBV12-3 or TRBV12-4 combines with J gene TRBJ1-5; no definite D call. Trimming took off 1 base at V and 6 bases at J, with 7 bases between the two ends. The CDR3 consists of 13 residues. As DNA, the CDR3 is TGTGCCAGCAGTTTAGTGTTAGGTCAGCCCCAGCATTTT. Translated: CASSLVLGQPQHF.

The chain has TRBV2 and TRBJ1-4; the D is unclear. CDR1 is SNHLY, CDR2 FYNNEI, per germline. This CDR3 contains 16 residues. The V and J ends lost 2 bases and 3 bases respectively, with 13 bases between them. This CDR3 reads CASSEPPAGSNEKLFF. The CDR3 DNA reads TGTGCCAGCAGTGAACCTCCCGCGGGGTCTAATGAAAAACTGTTTTTT.

This clonotype was picked up a small number of times. The chain links TRBV5-6 to TRBJ2-3, with D possibly being TRBD2 (5 bases). V shed 1 base and J shed 2 bases, with 20 bases lying between them. Germline-derived CDR1 and CDR2 are SGHDT and YYEEEE. The CDR3 has 18 amino acids. CDR3 in DNA: TGTGCCAGCAGCTTGCTGGGCGAGGCGAGCGGAAACACAGATACGCAGTATTTT. Amino acids: CASSLLGEASGNTDTQYF.

This clonotype has a handful of counts. J is TRBJ2-1 and V is TRBV14; 9 nucleotides line up with TRBD2. Germline-derived CDR1 and CDR2 are SGHDN and FVKESK. The CDR3 loop spans 15 amino acids. The V and J ends lost 4 bases and 5 bases, in that order; junction bases with no gene match: 6. For the CDR3, the DNA is TGTGCCAGCAGCCTACTTGCGGGGGGGCACAATGAGCAGTTCTTC. This gives the protein CASSLLAGGHNEQFF.

This sequence joins TRBV20-1 and TRBJ1-3, with TRBD1 as a possible D gene (5 bases). The CDR3 consists of 13 residues. The V end lost 6 bases, the J end lost 0 bases, and 9 bases lay between the germline ends. CDR1 is DFQATT and CDR2 is SNEGSKA in the germline V gene (reference sequence). Here the CDR3 reads CSANQGSGNTIYF. CDR3 in DNA: TGCAGTGCGAATCAGGGCTCTGGAAACACCATATATTTT.

This clonotype was seen a handful of times. This chain links TRBV4-2 with TRBJ2-6; 7 positions match TRBD1. Losses at the gene ends were 1 base for V and 4 bases for J; bases not matched to a gene: 4. Germline V gives CDR1 LGHNA, CDR2 YNFKEQ. This CDR3 is built from 16 residues. The CDR3 here is CASSQATGSGANVLTF. In DNA form, the CDR3 reads TGTGCCAGCAGCCAAGCGACAGGGAGCGGGGCCAACGTCCTGACTTTC.

This clonotype has a handful of counts. The gene calls are TRBV18 and TRBJ1-1; D possibly corresponds to TRBD1 (5 bases). The germline CDR1 and CDR2 sequences are KGHSH and LQKENI. V was cut by 5 bases and J by 3 bases, with 10 bases left in between. The CDR3 sequence is 13 residues long. The CDR3 nucleotides are TGTGCCAGCTCAGCAGGGAGGTACACTGAAGCTTTCTTT. It specifies CASSAGRYTEAFF.

The rearrangement joins TRBV7-2 to TRBJ2-7; a possible D gene is TRBD2 (6 bases). Trimming stripped 4 bases from V and 4 bases from J, with 14 bases between. Germline CDR1 SGHTA, CDR2 FQGNSA. The CDR3 extends over 14 amino acids. Written as DNA, the CDR3 is TGTGCCAGCAGCTCCGGACGGGAGAGGTACGAGCAGTACTTC. Encoded protein: CASSSGRERYEQYF.

This clonotype was detected many times. This chain joins TRBV12-3 or TRBV12-4 and TRBJ2-7, with TRBD1 identical over 7 bases. J gave up 2 bases and V 2 bases, and 6 bases lay outside the gene matches. This CDR3 has 15 residues. The CDR3 DNA is TGTGCCAGCAGTTTAAGGGCAGGGGGTGCCTACGAGCAGTACTTC. It encodes CASSLRAGGAYEQYF.

This clonotype was seen more than once but under ten times. The V and J genes are TRBV7-2 and TRBJ1-2; no clear D gene. The germline CDR1 and CDR2 sequences are SGHTA and FQGNSA. This CDR3 is 12 amino acids long. V was clipped by 0 bases and J by 1 base, with 0 bases between them. The CDR3 bases are TGTGCCAGCAGCTTAGCTAACTATGGCTACACCTTC. It yields the protein CASSLANYGYTF.

This clonotype was seen a single time. The chain recombines TRBV15 with TRBJ1-1; TRBD1 matches at 11 bases. The CDR3 runs 15 residues. V lost 6 bases to trimming and J lost 2 bases; unmatched junction nucleotides: 5. Germline values: CDR1 LNHNV, CDR2 YYDKDF (reference sequence). CDR3 bases: TGTGCCACCAGAAAGGGGACAGGGGGAAACACTGAAGCTTTCTTT. Translating it yields CATRKGTGGNTEAFF.

This clonotype showed up just a few times. The chain recombines TRBV10-3 with TRBJ2-7; 8 bases fit TRBD2. CDR1 is ENHRY and CDR2 is SYGVKD in the germline V gene. The CDR3 covers 16 residues. J gave up 2 bases and V 0 bases, and 6 bases lay outside the gene matches. CDR3 DNA: TGTGCCATCAGTGAGTCTACAGCGGGGGCGACCTACGAGCAGTACTTC. This translates into CAISESTAGATYEQYF.

This clonotype occurred once. Relative to the germline gene, one junction end is altered; a read error may explain this. The chain carries TRBV5-1 and TRBJ2-7; tentatively, D is TRBD1 (5 bases). CDR1 is SGHRS and CDR2 is YFSETQ in the germline V gene. The CDR3 is made up of 15 amino acids. CDR3 DNA: TGCGACAGCAGCATACTCCAAGGGGCGTCCTACGAGCAGTACTTC. Its translation is CDSSILQGASYEQYF.

In DNA form, the CDR3 reads TGCGCCAGCAGCTTGGGAGGGGGGGGCTGGGCTGAAGCTTTCTTT. Translated, it gives CASSLGGGGWAEAFF. The chain is built from TRBV5-1 and TRBJ1-1; possibly TRBD1 for D (6 bases). The germline V gene encodes CDR1 SGHRS and CDR2 YFSETQ. The ends were cut back, 0 bases at V and 6 bases at J, with 15 bases in the middle. The CDR3 totals 15 residues.

This clonotype has a count of ten or more. The CDR3 region is CSVSPQGRADTQYF. The CDR3 bases are TGCAGCGTGTCCCCGCAGGGTAGGGCAGATACGCAGTATTTT. The chain is built from TRBV29-1 and TRBJ2-3, with a possible D match to TRBD1 (5 bases). Germline CDR1 is SQVTM and CDR2 is ANQGSEA. V dropped 6 bases and J dropped 4 bases, with 17 bases sitting between them. This CDR3 contains 14 residues.

This clonotype was picked up a small number of times. CDR3 region: CASSQLDRDFYEQYF. CDR3 sequence (DNA): TGTGCCAGCAGCCAACTGGACAGGGACTTCTACGAGCAGTACTTC. The J gene is TRBJ2-7, the V gene TRBV14; 8 bases align to TRBD1. The ends lost 2 bases at V and 3 bases at J; junction bases unmatched: 6. Germline V gene data show CDR1 as SGHDN and CDR2 as FVKESK. The CDR3 has 15 amino acids.

The gene calls are TRBV15 and TRBJ2-1; D might be TRBD1 (6 bases). The CDR3 is made up of 12 amino acids. The ends were cut back, 3 bases at V and 9 bases at J, with 9 bases in the middle. Germline V gene data show CDR1 as LNHNV and CDR2 as YYDKDF (reference sequence). The CDR3 DNA reads TGTGCCACCAGCAGTACAGGGTTTGAGCAGTTCTTC. Translation gives CATSSTGFEQFF.

This clonotype was picked up many times. The DNA of the CDR3 is TGTGCCAGCAGTGAAGAAACGGCAGCCAAAAACATTCAGTACTTC. Translation gives CASSEETAAKNIQYF. The chain uses TRBV2 and TRBJ2-4; D call uncertain. V lost 1 base, J lost 0 bases, and 7 bases lay in between. Germline values: CDR1 SNHLY, CDR2 FYNNEI. This CDR3 is 15 amino acids long.